The next 7 T cell receptor beta chains were all read from a single sample in a study of T cell repertoires in cytomegalovirus infection. TCRdb reprocessed the reads via MiXCR and lists one record per CDR3 protein. The table has about 530,000 distinct CDR3 sequences, around 27% seen once. Input material: PBMCs. Receptors were obtained from a human donor in good health (CMV status not recorded). Some clones in this sample may be carry-over from other donors' samples.

The chain is built from TRBV12-3 or TRBV12-4 and TRBJ1-1, with D unresolved. With 6 bases removed from V and 6 bases from J, the gap between germline ends came to 11 bases. The CDR3 totals 12 residues. The CDR3 is CASSASGAEAFF. CDR3 nucleotide sequence: TGTGCCAGCAGCGCTTCCGGGGCTGAAGCTTTCTTT.

To note about this clonotype: This could be a read error, since a much larger clone is one nucleotide away. Here the CDR3 reads CASSSPRDSGFTGELFF. CDR3 sequence (DNA): TGTGCCAGCAGTTCGCCTAGGGACAGTGGTTTCACCGGGGAGCTGTTTTTT. The chain is built from TRBV12-3 or TRBV12-4 and TRBJ2-2, with TRBD1 identical over 7 bases. V gave up 4 bases and J gave up 4 bases; unmatched junction bases: 12. The CDR3 loop spans 17 amino acids.

As regards this clonotype: The junction does not match germline at one end; this may be a read error. This sequence joins TRBV7-3 and TRBJ2-1; no reliable D call. The CDR3 runs to 15 residues. Germline V gives CDR1 SGHTA, CDR2 FQGTGA. This CDR3 is CASSATPLSYKEQFF. The DNA for the CDR3 is TGTGCCAGCAGCGCGACTCCCCTCTCCTACAAAGAGCAGTTCTTC. Full variable domain (outside the CDR3, taken from reference TRBV7-3 and TRBJ2-1): GAGVSQTPSNKVTEKGKYVELRCDPISGHTALYWYRQSLGQGPEFLIYFQGTGAADDSGLPNDRFFAVRPEGSVSTLKIQRTERGDSAVYLCASSATPLSYKEQFFGPGTRLTVL.

The chain joins TRBV6-6 to TRBJ2-2; no clear D. V dropped 6 bases and J dropped 6 bases, with 8 bases sitting between them. CDR1 and CDR2 (germline): MNHNY, SVGAGI (reference sequence). This CDR3 is 12 amino acids long. The CDR3 is CASSLNAGELFF. The CDR3 DNA reads as TGTGCCAGCAGCCTCAATGCCGGGGAGCTGTTTTTT.

To note about this clonotype: A read error may be the cause here, since a much bigger clone is one base away. CDR3 coding DNA: TGTGCCAGCGGGGGCTTCACTGAAGCTTTCTTT. It codes for CASGGFTEAFF. V gene TRBV7-2 combines with J gene TRBJ1-1, with D possibly being TRBD1 (6 bases). The CDR3 contains 11 residues. V dropped 8 bases and J dropped 4 bases, with 8 bases sitting between them. CDR1 is SGHTA, CDR2 FQGNSA, per germline.

CDR3 nucleotide sequence: TGTGCCAGCTCACCAATCGGGCAGACCGCCTCCTACGAGCAGTACTTC. Protein: CASSPIGQTASYEQYF. The V call is TRBV18, the J call TRBJ2-7; D unresolved. This CDR3 has 16 residues. The V and J ends lost 2 bases and 0 bases respectively, with 14 bases between them. CDR1 is KGHSH and CDR2 is LQKENI in the germline V gene. Full variable domain (remainder filled in from reference TRBV18 and TRBJ2-7): NAGVMQNPRHLVRRRGQEARLRCSPMKGHSHVYWYRQLPEEGLKFMVYLQKENIIDESGMPKERFSAEFPKEGPSILRIQQVVRGDSAAYFCASSPIGQTASYEQYFGPGTRLTVT.

V usage is TRBV28 and J usage is TRBJ2-7; 8 bases are shared with TRBD2. The germline CDR1 and CDR2 sequences are MDHEN and SYDVKM. This CDR3 region has 14 residues. V trimming: 4 bases; J trimming: 3 bases; junction bases outside the gene matches: 5. This CDR3 reads CASSSPGGNYEQYF. DNA for the CDR3: TGTGCCAGCAGTTCTCCGGGAGGGAACTACGAGCAGTACTTC.